This T cell receptor (beta chain) was identified in a study of T cells after yellow fever vaccination. Across the study: Those fractions that held only low numbers of cells were prepared using the SMART-Seq v4 Ultra Low Input RNA kit. The study, taken as a whole, reports: The study found a weaker secondary response that peaked faster, day 5 versus 15.

This clonotype has a count of ten or more. Its matching antigen is unknown. Each CDR3 protein gets one entry after TCRdb re-called the 5' RACE reads with MiXCR. The sample has some 340,000 distinct CDR3 sequences, roughly 10% seen once; the top ten hold 3% to 4%. There are 13 residues in the CDR3. The V end lost 8 bases, the J end lost 10 bases, and 15 bases lay between the germline ends. The V gene's germline CDR1 is MNHEY and CDR2 SVGAGI. The J gene is TRBJ1-6, the V gene TRBV6-5; D remains unclear. The material sequenced was CD4+ T cells sorted from PBMCs, taken 45 days after the yellow fever booster vaccination. This receptor was identified in a man younger than 35 who received the YFV17D yellow fever vaccine. CDR3 nucleotides: TGTGCCAGCGCCGGTTGGGTAGGATCACCCCTCCACTTT. Amino acid sequence: CASAGWVGSPLHF.